This T cell receptor beta chain was retrieved from a study of shared clonotypes between healthy human individuals. The CDR3 extends over 13 amino acids. Trimming took 3 bases from V and 1 from J, leaving 6 bases between them. The germline V gene encodes CDR1 PRHDT and CDR2 FYEKMQ (reference sequence). Some clones are missing from TCRdb's copy, which holds only in-frame ones; the method was immunoSEQ multiplex PCR. The repertoire holds about 2 million clones, approximately 94% seen once, with more than 0.95% in the top ten. CD8 cells regarded as naive lacked CD45RO, were positively chosen for CCR7, and omitted terminally differentiated effector memory CD45RA+ cells. On this clone: The same CDR3 can be traced to other DNA sequences in this sample.

The receptor was isolated from a man between 18 and 35 years old in good health. Sequences were obtained from naive CD8+ T cells sorted from blood. The chain combines TRBV13 with TRBJ1-1; D is perhaps TRBD1 (5 bases). In DNA form, the CDR3 reads TGTGCCAGCAGCTTCGACAGGAACACTGAAGCTTTCTTT. As protein: CASSFDRNTEAFF. Supplemented by reference TRBV13 and TRBJ1-1, the full variable domain reads AAGVIQSPRHLIKEKRETATLKCYPIPRHDTVYWYQQGPGQDPQFLISFYEKMQSDKGSIPDRFSAQQFSDYHSELNMSSLELGDSALYFCASSFDRNTEAFFGQGTRLTVV.